This note documents a single TCR beta chain sequence. No cognate antigen has been identified for it. Qualities for individual bases were not recorded, and no much larger clone is one base off. This sample's time point label indicates: about 28 days (+/-7) after the second vaccine dose. Because spike-specific TCR depth and breadth did not differ between the two schedules, AZD1222 recipients who got a second dose at roughly 4 weeks were pooled with those who got a second dose at roughly 12 weeks. The vaccinee samples were drawn from two UK trials, COV001 and COV002, one of which was a single-blind randomized controlled phase 2/3 trial testing AZD1222 (ChAdOx1 nCoV-19) in healthy adults. Trial participant PBMC samples were collected at day 0 and day 28 after the second dose for TCRbeta chain sequencing. The data were obtained in a study of T cell responses to AZD1222 COVID-19 vaccine (dated by TCRdb to the early 2020s). Regarding the study in general: A total of approximately 230 trial participants underwent TCR sequencing, of whom approximately 210 received two doses of AZD1222 and about 26 received two doses of the MenACWY control vaccine. Enrollment into the trials was organized by age into subgroups of 18-55, 56-69 and 70-plus years, and those subgroups contained around 150, 28 and 57 TCR-sequenced participants, respectively.

What the work shows at the level of the full study, not this receptor alone: The 56-69-year group was small, and its depth increase did not reach significance, likely because of low power. Participants were mostly white British, with more females than males. The authors suggested clonal diversity may have been underestimated. Only six AZD1222 recipients were SARS-CoV-2 seropositive at baseline, limiting conclusions about previously exposed vaccinees. Spike-specific TCR breadth and depth rose significantly after two AZD1222 doses compared with day 0 and with MenACWY recipients. Nearly half of unique spike-specific TCRs reportedly recognized epitopes outside regions mutated in the B.1.351 and B.1.1.7 variants. Because no day 14 peak-response samples were available, the repertoires could be characterized only after the peak T cell response. The vaccine-associated CD4 TCRs covered the entire spike protein, and the dominant responses fell in regions 160-218 and 743-854.

The CDR3 regions of human TCRbeta chains were analyzed by immunosequencing. Per the authors' processing: Repertoire TCRs were matched against a reference library of SARS-CoV-2-specific TCRs generated with the MIRA antigen-specificity platform. Breadth was defined as the fraction of unique TCRs that were SARS-CoV-2-associated. Depth was defined as the fraction of total T cells that were SARS-CoV-2-associated. Using the MIRA data, every spike-specific TCR was mapped to the spike region that the TCR reacted to and assigned to either a CD4 or a CD8 class. Log10-transformed breadth and depth values were compared by one-way ANOVA with Sidak's multiple comparisons tests. This immuneACCESS table, as held by TCRdb, lists in-frame sequences with V and J called but not all clones. Of the missing ones, under half trace to an unresolved V gene in checked studies; the others have no known cause. V and J calls plus clone size are reproduced from that table; the DNA served to infer D and trimming. The sample table lists approximately 96,000 clones, just over 85% of them with a count of one. The biggest ten clones account for roughly 5.6% of the sample.

Here the sequenced sample was peripheral blood, taken 28 days after the second AZD1222 dose. This clonotype originated in an adult who received the AZD1222 COVID-19 vaccine.

The DNA is as follows: TGTGCCAGCAGCCCGGGACGACGAGGAGGGTCTAATTCACCCCTCCACTTT. It encodes CASSPGRRGGSNSPLHF. This receptor chain uses TRBV5-4 and TRBJ1-6; a tentative D match to TRBD1 spans 5 bases. The V and J ends are trimmed by 4 bases and 6 bases, leaving 20 bases between them. Reading the germline V gene (reference sequence) gives CDR1 SGHNT and CDR2 YYREEE. The CDR3 runs 17 residues from the cysteine to the phenylalanine. Of the read, only the CDR3 DNA is kept; its 51 bases are in frame from base 1.